These 19 T cell receptor beta chains were all obtained from the same sample, sequenced in a study of cytomegalovirus exposure and HLA in healthy donors. 60 Vbeta and 13 Jbeta primers were used in PCR. Method: immunoSEQ multiplex PCR; TCRdb's copy keeps in-frame clones and lacks some. The data show 140,000 to 150,000 clones, roughly 80% seen once. The specimen was PBMCs. The receptors were sampled from a middle-aged woman in good health and CMV-seropositive.

This clone came up a few times. Different DNA sequences within this sample yield the same CDR3. The chain uses TRBV7-9 and TRBJ2-1; perhaps TRBD1 as D (6 bases). Trimming cost V 5 bases and J 0 bases, with 14 bases left between them. The CDR3 is made up of 16 amino acids. Germline V gene lookup returns CDR1 SEHNR and CDR2 FQNEAQ (reference sequence). The CDR3 nucleotides read TGTGCCAGCAGCCCGCGAGGGGGTTCCTCCTACAATGAGCAGTTCTTC. Protein: CASSPRGGSSYNEQFF.

This clone was detected once. The V gene is TRBV5-6, the J gene TRBJ1-2, with TRBD1 as a possible D gene (6 bases). Germline CDR1 SGHDT, CDR2 YYEEEE. V was cut by 2 bases and J by 4 bases, with 15 bases left in between. This CDR3 region has 15 residues. The CDR3: CASSLVGGAGYGYTF. Here the CDR3 DNA reads TGTGCCAGCAGCTTAGTGGGGGGGGCAGGCTATGGCTACACCTTC.

J is TRBJ1-1 and V is TRBV11-2; 8 positions agree with TRBD1. After removal of 5 bases from V and 1 base from J, the junction contained 6 bases not matched to a gene. Germline V gives CDR1 SGHAT, CDR2 FQNNGV. The CDR3 extends over 15 amino acids. The CDR3 loop is CASSLTTGANTEAFF. The CDR3 DNA follows: TGTGCCAGCAGCCTAACGACAGGGGCGAACACTGAAGCTTTCTTT.

The rearrangement links TRBV5-6 to TRBJ2-5; 12 bases map to TRBD2. The CDR3 loop spans 16 amino acids. Germline loops: CDR1 SGHDT, CDR2 YYEEEE. V gave up 0 bases and J gave up 3 bases; unmatched junction bases: 3. CDR3 amino acids: CASSLGLAGEKETQYF. The DNA of the CDR3 is TGTGCCAGCAGCTTGGGACTAGCGGGGGAGAAAGAGACCCAGTACTTC.

This chain links TRBV4-2 with TRBJ1-2, with D unresolved. The CDR3 runs 13 residues. Trimming shortened V by 3 bases and J by 4 bases, and 9 bases separated the two germline ends. Germline V gene sequence: CDR1 LGHNA, CDR2 YNFKEQ. The CDR3 DNA is TGTGCCAGCAGCCAGACAATGTCCTATGGCTACACCTTC. Protein product: CASSQTMSYGYTF.

The rearrangement links TRBV11-3 to TRBJ2-3; 8 bases are a match to TRBD1. Looked up from germline, CDR1 is SGHNT and CDR2 is YENEEA. This CDR3 is built from 13 residues. The junction had 6 bases not matched to a gene; V was cut back by 6 bases and J by 7 bases. The CDR3: CASRPQGANTQYF. For the CDR3, the DNA is TGTGCCAGCAGGCCGCAGGGGGCGAATACGCAGTATTTT.

This rearrangement joins TRBV29-1 to TRBJ2-5; 7 bases align to TRBD2. Trimming removed 5 bases from V and 1 base from J; junction bases left unmatched: 16. The germline V gene has CDR1 SQVTM and CDR2 ANQGSEA. This CDR3 region has 17 residues. The DNA for the CDR3 is TGCAGCGTTCGAACCATCCGGGGAGGGGTTCTCCAAGAGACCCAGTACTTC. Amino acid sequence: CSVRTIRGGVLQETQYF. The full variable domain, in which reference TRBV29-1 and TRBJ2-5 provide the parts outside the CDR3, is SAVISQKPSRDICQRGTSLTIQCQVDSQVTMMFWYRQQPGQSLTLIATANQGSEATYESGFVIDKFPISRPNLTFSTLTVSNMSPEDSSIYLCSVRTIRGGVLQETQYFGPGTRLLVL.

The gene calls are TRBV28 and TRBJ2-7; 8 positions match TRBD1. Germline CDR1 reads MDHEN; CDR2 reads SYDVKM. Trimming cost V 6 bases and J 4 bases; bases outside gene matches: 8. CDR3 length: 14 amino acids. CDR3 in amino acids: CASRAGQVIYEQYF. The CDR3 bases are TGTGCCAGCAGGGCGGGACAGGTGATATACGAGCAGTACTTC. The variable domain in full, with the rest retrieved from reference TRBV28 and TRBJ2-7, is DVKVTQSSRYLVKRTGEKVFLECVQDMDHENMFWYRQDPGLGLRLIYFSYDVKMKEKGDIPEGYSVSREKKERFSLILESASTNQTSMYLCASRAGQVIYEQYFGPGTRLTVT.

The sample holds a few counts of this clone. This sequence joins TRBV5-6 and TRBJ1-2, with a weak D call TRBD1 (5 bases). CDR1 and CDR2 from the germline V gene are SGHDT and YYEEEE. The CDR3 sequence is 12 residues long. V shed 2 bases and J shed 8 bases, with 10 bases lying between them. The DNA for the CDR3 is TGTGCCAGCAGCTTTGGGGGGAGCGGCTACACCTTC. This encodes CASSFGGSGYTF.

This clone was observed once. The rearrangement uses TRBV5-1 and TRBJ1-4, with a tentative D call TRBD1 (6 bases). Germline V lookup: CDR1 SGHRS, CDR2 YFSETQ. Trimming cost V 4 bases and J 3 bases, with 13 bases left between them. This CDR3 contains 15 residues. CDR3 region: CASSPTGPPNEKLFF. CDR3 nucleotide sequence: TGCGCCAGCAGCCCAACAGGGCCCCCTAATGAAAAACTGTTTTTT.

In its sample, this clone was seen a few times. This rearrangement joins TRBV9 to TRBJ2-1; TRBD2 agrees at 10 bases. CDR1 is SGDLS, CDR2 YYNGEE, per germline. V dropped 3 bases and J dropped 6; count of bases not matched to a gene: 6. There are 15 residues in the CDR3. CDR3 loop: CASSGSGGVINEQFF. In nucleotides, the CDR3 is TGTGCCAGCAGCGGGAGCGGGGGGGTTATCAATGAGCAGTTCTTC.

CDR3 loop: CASSPQEGGGTYEQYF. The CDR3 bases are TGTGCCAGCTCACCACAGGAAGGCGGGGGGACCTACGAGCAGTACTTC. The gene calls are TRBV18 and TRBJ2-7; TRBD2 matches at 8 bases. The junction had 7 bases not matched to a gene; V was cut back by 1 base and J by 2 bases. The CDR3 loop spans 16 amino acids. Germline V CDR1 and CDR2: KGHSH, LQKENI. The full variable domain, completed using reference TRBV18 and TRBJ2-7, is NAGVMQNPRHLVRRRGQEARLRCSPMKGHSHVYWYRQLPEEGLKFMVYLQKENIIDESGMPKERFSAEFPKEGPSILRIQQVVRGDSAAYFCASSPQEGGGTYEQYFGPGTRLTVT.

This chain uses TRBV2 with TRBJ1-3; D ambiguous. The germline gives CDR1 SNHLY, CDR2 FYNNEI. V shed 6 bases and J shed 0 bases, with 12 bases lying between them. The CDR3 runs 15 residues. CDR3 bases: TGTGCCAGCAGACCCCCAGGTAACTCTGGAAACACCATATATTTT. This encodes CASRPPGNSGNTIYF. The whole variable domain, filled in from reference TRBV2 and TRBJ1-3, reads EPEVTQTPSHQVTQMGQEVILRCVPISNHLYFYWYRQILGQKVEFLVSFYNNEISEKSEIFDDQFSVERPDGSNFTLKIRSTKLEDSAMYFCASRPPGNSGNTIYFGEGSWLTVV.

V gene TRBV5-1 combines with J gene TRBJ1-2; tentatively, D is TRBD1 (5 bases). The ends were cut back, 4 bases at V and 4 bases at J, with 17 bases in the middle. There are 15 residues in the CDR3. The germline CDR1 and CDR2 sequences are SGHRS and YFSETQ. This CDR3 reads CASSPGTWGSYGYTF. For the CDR3, the DNA is TGCGCCAGCAGCCCGGGGACTTGGGGGAGCTATGGCTACACCTTC.

The rearrangement joins TRBV6-5 to TRBJ2-1; 13 nucleotides match TRBD2. Germline assignment: CDR1 MNHEY and CDR2 SVGAGI. The CDR3 covers 14 residues. Losses at the gene ends were 10 bases for V and 4 bases for J; bases not matched to a gene: 4. DNA of the CDR3: TGTGCCACCCAGGGACTAGCGGGATACAATGAGCAGTTCTTC. Amino acid sequence: CATQGLAGYNEQFF.

The chain recombines TRBV10-3 with TRBJ2-2; tentatively, D is TRBD1 (5 bases). CDR1 is ENHRY, CDR2 SYGVKD, per germline. Trimming shortened V by 7 bases and J by 0 bases, and 15 bases separated the two germline ends. The CDR3 runs 16 residues. CDR3 loop: CAITPSGLANTGELFF. The CDR3 DNA reads as TGTGCCATCACCCCCTCAGGGCTCGCGAACACCGGGGAGCTGTTTTTT.

The chain uses TRBV5-1 and TRBJ1-4; 8 bases align to TRBD1. The CDR3 runs to 15 residues. Germline lookup yields CDR1 SGHRS and CDR2 YFSETQ. V shed 4 bases, J shed 5 bases, and the junction held 7 bases outside the gene matches. The CDR3 reads CASSPSRGQNEKLFF. The CDR3 nucleotides are TGCGCCAGCAGCCCGAGCAGGGGGCAAAATGAAAAACTGTTTTTT. The whole variable domain, remainder taken from reference TRBV5-1 and TRBJ1-4, is KAGVTQTPRYLIKTRGQQVTLSCSPISGHRSVSWYQQTPGQGLQFLFEYFSETQRNKGNFPGRFSGRQFSNSRSEMNVSTLELGDSALYLCASSPSRGQNEKLFFGSGTQLSVL.

The chain recombines TRBV7-9 with TRBJ1-2, with TRBD1 matching over 8 bases. CDR1 SEHNR and CDR2 FQNEAQ come from the germline V gene (reference sequence). J gave up 7 bases and V 1 base, and 5 bases lay outside the gene matches. The CDR3 has 14 amino acids. The chain's CDR3 is CASSLGQGRVGYTF. DNA of the CDR3: TGTGCCAGCAGCTTAGGACAGGGGCGCGTTGGCTACACCTTC.

The chain's CDR3 is CASSQPNEDRYNEKLFF. The CDR3 DNA reads TGCGCCAGCAGCCAACCCAACGAAGACAGATACAATGAAAAACTGTTTTTT. This chain links TRBV4-1 with TRBJ1-4, with D maybe TRBD1 (5 bases). This CDR3 contains 17 residues. Looked up from germline, CDR1 is MGHRA and CDR2 is YSYEKL. V lost 2 bases, J lost 5 bases, and 18 bases lay in between.